This TCR beta chain was documented in a study of identifying expanded T cells in peripheral blood (dated by TCRdb to between 2019 and 2020). With respect to the entire study: Technical replicates were generated by sequencing separate aliquots of the same genomic DNA pool, with four replicates compared pairwise.

Regarding this clone: The clone's antigen remains unknown. Base qualities are not recorded, but no much larger clone differs from it by a single base.

During the collection period, no infections or other immune events were recorded for the healthy donors. To calibrate time-dependent variance in a beta-binomial model of T-cell clone differential abundance, blood repertoires from healthy donors were used as a training cohort. The training cohort included about ten healthy donors, of whom 3 were female and 7 were male. An age range of about 29 to 65 years, with an average of roughly 40 years, was recorded for the donors. Whole blood was collected from each healthy donor at three time points spaced about 14 days apart and obtained from a commercial supplier. For immunosequencing, genomic DNA was extracted from whole blood that had not been sorted. The immunoSEQ Assay, which relies on bias-controlled multiplex PCR amplification of genomic DNA, was used to profile TCRbeta CDR3 regions. As for the original processing: To quantify the absolute abundance of each unique TCRbeta CDR3 region, the sequences were collapsed and filtered. Differential abundance was tested with a binomial (Fisher-equivalent) model and with a beta-binomial model adding time-dependent variance fitted from healthy donors. Clones with fewer than 5 combined templates were excluded, and clones with Benjamini-Hochberg FDR below 0.01 were called differentially abundant. Beta-binomial variance was modeled as a function of total template count across the two samples using the form v = (b*log(k)+a)^2. This is the immuneACCESS table as TCRdb keeps it, with only in-frame sequences that have V and J called. A part of the clones is gone; compared with another copy, unresolved V genes explain less than half, and the rest is unexplained. V, J and clone size are those of that table, while D and trimming were read from the DNA. For this sample there are approximately 56,000 clones; 82% appear just once. The top ten clonotypes cover 14% of the sample.

The full study reports these points: Between technical replicates the binomial model flagged about 1.2 differentially abundant clones, whereas over around 2 weeks the binomial model flagged about 16.4 and over approximately 4 weeks around 19. The authors expected that biological variance in healthy repertoires might rise further over much longer intervals, such as months to years. For all healthy donors, the variance in clone template counts between two-week samples rose significantly as total template count increased. Across all healthy-donor time intervals, the beta-binomial model significantly cut both the number of clones called differentially abundant and the false-positive rate.

The sample consisted of blood. This clonotype was sampled from a person aged 18 to 69 in good health.

The sequence in DNA is TGTGCCAGCTCACCACAAAGGGTGAGGGCAGCAGATACGCAGTATTTT. Translated, it reads CASSPQRVRAADTQYF. This sequence uses TRBV18 and TRBJ2-3; the D gene is perhaps TRBD2, from 5 matching bases. Between the V and J ends, shortened by 1 base and 4 bases respectively, the junction contains 15 bases. Reading the germline V gene gives CDR1 KGHSH and CDR2 LQKENI. The CDR3 covers 16 residues, taking in both the cysteine and the phenylalanine. Solely the CDR3 DNA is kept, with 48 bases framed from the first base.